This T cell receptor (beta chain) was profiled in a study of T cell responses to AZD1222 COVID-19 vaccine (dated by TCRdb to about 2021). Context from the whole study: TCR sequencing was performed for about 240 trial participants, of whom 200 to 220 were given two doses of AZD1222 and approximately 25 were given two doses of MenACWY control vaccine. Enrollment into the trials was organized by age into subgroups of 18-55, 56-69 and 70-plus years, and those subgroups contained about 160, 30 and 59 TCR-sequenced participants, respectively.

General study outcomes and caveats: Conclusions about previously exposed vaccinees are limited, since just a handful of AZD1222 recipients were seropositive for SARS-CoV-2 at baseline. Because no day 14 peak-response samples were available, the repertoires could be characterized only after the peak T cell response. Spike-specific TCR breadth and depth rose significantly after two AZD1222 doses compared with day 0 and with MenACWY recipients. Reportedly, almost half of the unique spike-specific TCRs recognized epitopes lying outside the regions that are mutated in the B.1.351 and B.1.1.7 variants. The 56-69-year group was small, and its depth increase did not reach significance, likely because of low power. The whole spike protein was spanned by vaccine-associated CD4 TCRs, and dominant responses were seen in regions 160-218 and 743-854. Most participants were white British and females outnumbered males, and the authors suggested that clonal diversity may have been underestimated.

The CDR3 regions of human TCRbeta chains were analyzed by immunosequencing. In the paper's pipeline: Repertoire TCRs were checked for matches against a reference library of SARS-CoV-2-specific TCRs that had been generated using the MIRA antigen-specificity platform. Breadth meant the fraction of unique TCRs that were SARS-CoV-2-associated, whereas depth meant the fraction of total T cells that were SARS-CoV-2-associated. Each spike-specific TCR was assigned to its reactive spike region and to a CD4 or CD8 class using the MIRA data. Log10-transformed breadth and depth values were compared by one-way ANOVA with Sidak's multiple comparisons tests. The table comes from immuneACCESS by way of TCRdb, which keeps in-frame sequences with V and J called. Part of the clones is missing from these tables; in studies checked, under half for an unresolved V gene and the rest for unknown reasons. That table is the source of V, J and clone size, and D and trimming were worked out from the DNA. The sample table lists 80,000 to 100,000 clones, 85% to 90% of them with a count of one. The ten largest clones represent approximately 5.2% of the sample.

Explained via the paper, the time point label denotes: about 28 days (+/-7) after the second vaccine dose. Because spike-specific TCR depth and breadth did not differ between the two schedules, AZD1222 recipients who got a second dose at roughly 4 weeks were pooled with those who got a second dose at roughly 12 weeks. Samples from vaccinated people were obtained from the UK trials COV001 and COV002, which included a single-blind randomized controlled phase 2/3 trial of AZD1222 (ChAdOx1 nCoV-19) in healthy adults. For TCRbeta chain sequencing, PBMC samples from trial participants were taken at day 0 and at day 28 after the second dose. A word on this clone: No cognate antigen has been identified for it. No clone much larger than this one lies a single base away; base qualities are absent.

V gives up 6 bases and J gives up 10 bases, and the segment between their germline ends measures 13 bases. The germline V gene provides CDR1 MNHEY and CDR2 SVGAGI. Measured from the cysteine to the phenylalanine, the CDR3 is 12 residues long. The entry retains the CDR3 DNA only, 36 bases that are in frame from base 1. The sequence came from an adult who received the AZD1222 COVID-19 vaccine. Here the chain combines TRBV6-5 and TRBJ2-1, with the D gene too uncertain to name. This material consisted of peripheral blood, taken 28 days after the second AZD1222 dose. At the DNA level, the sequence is TGTGCCAGCAGCCGCCTTAGTGGGGAGCAGTTCTTC. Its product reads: CASSRLSGEQFF.